A single sample is the source of the 26 T cell receptor beta chains below, sequenced in a study of cytomegalovirus exposure and HLA in healthy donors. Use of 60 Vbeta and 13 Jbeta primers characterized the PCR. The method was immunoSEQ multiplex PCR; TCRdb's version includes in-frame clones alone and lacks a portion of them. This repertoire shows about 160,000 clones, around three quarters found once; its top ten account for around 6.9%. The specimen was PBMCs. Receptors were obtained from a man aged 40-49 years in good health and CMV-seropositive.

The chain combines TRBV5-1 with TRBJ2-3, with TRBD1 identical over 9 bases. The CDR3 has 14 residues. Germline V gene lookup returns CDR1 SGHRS and CDR2 YFSETQ. With 5 bases clipped from V and 4 bases from J, the junction kept 5 bases outside the gene matches. As DNA, the CDR3 is TGCGCCAGCAGTGGGACAGGGAAGGCAGATACGCAGTATTTT. Translating it yields CASSGTGKADTQYF.

The CDR3: CATMSPGTEAFF. The CDR3, as DNA: TGTGCCACCATGAGCCCAGGCACTGAAGCTTTCTTT. The genes are TRBV6-5 and TRBJ1-1; D ambiguous. This CDR3 spans 12 amino acids. With 10 bases removed from V and 4 bases from J, the gap between germline ends came to 13 bases. In germline, CDR1 is MNHEY, CDR2 SVGAGI.

As regards this clone: One end of the junction is discordant with germline, which a read error may explain. The rearrangement joins TRBV9 to TRBJ1-1; the match to TRBD1 covers 8 bases. Germline CDR1 is SGDLS and CDR2 is YYNGEE. The CDR3 consists of 15 residues. In DNA, the CDR3 is TGTGCCAGCGGCGTAGCCCCGGGACAGGACACTGAAGCTTTCTTT. Protein sequence: CASGVAPGQDTEAFF.

The table lists this clone with a few counts. The chain employs TRBV27 and TRBJ1-2, with 9 nucleotides matching TRBD1. This CDR3 has 15 residues. J lost 0 bases, V lost 4 bases, and 3 bases had no gene match. Germline assignment: CDR1 MNHEY and CDR2 SMNVEV (reference sequence). The CDR3 protein is CASSSRTGANYGYTF. The DNA for the CDR3 is TGTGCCAGCAGTTCCCGGACAGGGGCTAACTATGGCTACACCTTC.

The rearrangement joins TRBV7-9 to TRBJ2-7; D unresolved. Germline loops: CDR1 SEHNR, CDR2 FQNEAQ (reference sequence). V dropped 1 base and J dropped 2 bases, with 15 bases sitting between them. The CDR3 runs 16 residues. CDR3 residues: CASSLVVGVGPYEQYF. In DNA, the CDR3 is TGTGCCAGCAGCTTAGTGGTGGGCGTGGGTCCCTACGAGCAGTACTTC.

This clone was observed a handful of times. The rearrangement links TRBV6-1 to TRBJ2-5; weak D call: TRBD2 (6 bases). The CDR3 loop spans 14 amino acids. Per germline, CDR1 MNHNS and CDR2 SASEGT. V shed 7 bases and J shed 5 bases, with 17 bases lying between them. CDR3 DNA sequence: TGTGCCAGCACCTTCGCCCCGGGAGAGGAGACCCAGTACTTC. This translates into CASTFAPGEETQYF.

This clone has more than one count but fewer than ten. V is TRBV5-1 and J is TRBJ2-3, with D possibly matching TRBD1 (5 bases). The ends were cut back, 3 bases at V and 7 bases at J, with 18 bases in the middle. Germline V gene data show CDR1 as SGHRS and CDR2 as YFSETQ. The CDR3 totals 15 residues. CDR3 in amino acids: CASSYTLKDTNTQYF. The CDR3 DNA sequence: TGCGCCAGCAGCTACACGTTGAAGGACACGAATACGCAGTATTTT. The full variable domain, with the rest looked up from reference TRBV5-1 and TRBJ2-3, is KAGVTQTPRYLIKTRGQQVTLSCSPISGHRSVSWYQQTPGQGLQFLFEYFSETQRNKGNFPGRFSGRQFSNSRSEMNVSTLELGDSALYLCASSYTLKDTNTQYFGPGTRLTVL.

CDR3 in DNA: TGTGCCAGCAGCTTAGCTCTAGCGGGGCGTTACTCCTACAATGAGCAGTTCTTC. Translation gives CASSLALAGRYSYNEQFF. V and J are TRBV7-9 and TRBJ2-1; TRBD2 agrees at 9 bases. Germline V CDR1 and CDR2: SEHNR, FQNEAQ (reference sequence). V gave up 0 bases and J gave up 0 bases; unmatched junction bases: 6. The CDR3 spans 18 residues.

This chain joins TRBV21-1 and TRBJ1-2. TRBV21-1 is listed as a pseudogene. The CDR3 covers 13 residues. Here the CDR3 DNA reads TGTGCCAGCAGCAATGGCGGGACTCGGGGCTACACCTTC. Protein: CASSNGGTRGYTF.

V gene TRBV7-9 combines with J gene TRBJ2-7; TRBD1 is a possible D gene (6 bases). The CDR3 extends over 14 amino acids. Trimming cost V 3 bases and J 2 bases, with 11 bases left between them. Germline loops: CDR1 SEHNR, CDR2 FQNEAQ (reference sequence). This chain's CDR3 is CASSFRDNPYEQYF. The CDR3 DNA reads as TGTGCCAGCAGCTTCCGGGACAACCCCTACGAGCAGTACTTC.

The chain joins TRBV5-1 to TRBJ2-2, with a tentative D call TRBD1 (6 bases). The CDR3 length is 14 residues. Germline values: CDR1 SGHRS, CDR2 YFSETQ. Trimming took off 3 bases at V and 7 bases at J, with 13 bases between the two ends. This CDR3 is CASSSTPGDGELFF. DNA for the CDR3: TGCGCCAGCAGCTCAACTCCAGGGGACGGGGAGCTGTTTTTT.

The gene calls are TRBV4-3 and TRBJ2-7; TRBD2 aligns across 7 bases. Germline V lookup: CDR1 LGHNA, CDR2 YSLEER. Unmatched junction bases numbered 13, after V lost 3 bases and J lost 5 bases. This CDR3 contains 16 residues. In nucleotides, the CDR3 is TGCGCCAGCAGCCACTTGGGACCGTCCGCGGGGGACGAGCAGTACTTC. Amino acids: CASSHLGPSAGDEQYF.

This chain's CDR3 is CASSSRTGHLIYTGELFF. The DNA of the CDR3 is TGTGCCAGCAGCTCCAGGACCGGACACCTGATCTACACCGGGGAGCTGTTTTTT. This rearrangement joins TRBV11-3 to TRBJ2-2, with a weak D call TRBD1 (5 bases). Germline V lookup: CDR1 SGHNT, CDR2 YENEEA. The CDR3 consists of 18 residues. The V end was cut by 4 bases, the J end by 3 bases, with 21 bases between.

V is TRBV2 and J is TRBJ2-7; 7 bases align to TRBD1. With 3 bases clipped from V and 9 bases from J, the junction kept 2 bases outside the gene matches. Germline V CDR1 and CDR2: SNHLY, FYNNEI. The CDR3 is made up of 11 amino acids. The CDR3: CASSDRGTQYF. The CDR3 DNA sequence: TGTGCCAGCAGTGACAGGGGGACGCAGTACTTC.

The J gene is TRBJ1-6, the V gene TRBV6-1; tentatively, D is TRBD1 (6 bases). CDR1 and CDR2 (germline): MNHNS, SASEGT. The CDR3 is 15 amino acids. Trimming took off 8 bases at V and 7 bases at J, with 18 bases between the two ends. CDR3 loop: CASGRTGQLNSPLHF. CDR3 coding DNA: TGTGCCAGCGGCCGGACGGGACAACTAAATTCACCCCTCCACTTT.

Judged by abundance, this clone is medium-sized. Other nucleotide sequences from this sample produce the same CDR3. The chain links TRBV27 to TRBJ1-1; the match to TRBD1 covers 10 bases. Germline V gives CDR1 MNHEY, CDR2 SMNVEV (reference sequence). The CDR3 extends over 15 amino acids. Trimming removed 5 bases from V and 2 bases from J; junction bases left unmatched: 5. The CDR3 DNA follows: TGTGCCAGCAGTGCCAGACAGGGGGCTAACACTGAAGCTTTCTTT. Translating it yields CASSARQGANTEAFF.

The chain employs TRBV9 and TRBJ2-5; TRBD2 is a possible D gene (5 bases). CDR3 length: 16 amino acids. V shed 3 bases and J shed 2 bases, with 17 bases lying between them. CDR1 is SGDLS, CDR2 YYNGEE, per germline. The CDR3 nucleotides are TGTGCCAGCAGCGCGGGGTTGGGGATTGCACAAGAGACCCAGTACTTC. Its protein is CASSAGLGIAQETQYF.

The CDR3 DNA reads as TGTGCCAGCAGCCGGACTGGCCCTTCGAATGGCTACACCTTC. Translated, it gives CASSRTGPSNGYTF. This sequence joins TRBV7-2 and TRBJ1-2, with D unclear. The CDR3 contains 14 residues. V was clipped by 5 bases and J by 6 bases, with 16 bases between them. Per germline, CDR1 SGHTA and CDR2 FQGNSA.

This chain links TRBV4-2 with TRBJ1-5, with D possibly TRBD1 on 6 matching bases. The CDR3 contains 18 residues. Germline CDR1 is LGHNA and CDR2 is YNFKEQ. V dropped 0 bases and J dropped 9 bases, with 24 bases sitting between them. The CDR3 DNA sequence: TGTGCCAGCAGCCAAGAACTCTCACGCGGGGGCTCCTCTCCGCCCCAGCATTTT. Protein product: CASSQELSRGGSSPPQHF.

The chain carries TRBV7-8 and TRBJ2-3; TRBD2 might be the D (6 bases). The CDR3 spans 15 residues. With 4 bases removed from V and 0 bases from J, the gap between germline ends came to 11 bases. Germline V lookup: CDR1 SGHVS, CDR2 FQNEAQ. The CDR3 bases are TGTGCCAGCAGCTACTTGGGGAGGAGCACAGATACGCAGTATTTT. Translating it yields CASSYLGRSTDTQYF.

The V call is TRBV27, the J call TRBJ1-2; no clear D. In germline, CDR1 is MNHEY, CDR2 SMNVEV (reference sequence). This CDR3 has 14 amino acids. Trimming took off 5 bases at V and 7 bases at J, with 17 bases between the two ends. The CDR3 DNA sequence: TGTGCCAGCAGTCCCTTCTCCGGGATCGGTGGCTACACCTTC. The encoded protein is CASSPFSGIGGYTF.

The rearrangement uses TRBV29-1 and TRBJ2-2, with 8 bases lining up with TRBD1. Trimming took 6 bases from V and 3 from J; bases not matched to a gene: 9. This CDR3 spans 15 amino acids. The germline V gene has CDR1 SQVTM and CDR2 ANQGSEA. CDR3 residues: CSVAGQGFYTGELFF. Here the CDR3 DNA reads TGCAGCGTCGCTGGACAGGGTTTCTACACCGGGGAGCTGTTTTTT.

This chain connects TRBV15 to TRBJ2-1, with TRBD1 identical over 8 bases. Germline V gene lookup returns CDR1 LNHNV and CDR2 YYDKDF (reference sequence). V lost 2 bases to trimming and J lost 5 bases; unmatched junction nucleotides: 8. The CDR3 covers 16 residues. The CDR3 spells CATSRLDRVDHNEQFF. The CDR3 nucleotides read TGTGCCACCAGCAGATTGGACAGGGTCGACCACAATGAGCAGTTCTTC.

The chain combines TRBV12-5 with TRBJ1-2, with TRBD1 matching 8 bases. Per germline, CDR1 LGHNT and CDR2 FRNRAP. The CDR3 spans 12 residues. Trimming at V came to 4 bases and at J to 8 bases, leaving 3 bases not matched to a gene. CDR3 coding DNA: TGTGCTAGTGGTTGGACAGGGCGAGGCTACACCTTC. Translation: CASGWTGRGYTF.

V is TRBV19 and J is TRBJ1-4; 9 bases match TRBD1. The CDR3 extends over 15 amino acids. V shed 4 bases and J 13 bases; nucleotides not matched to a gene: 13. The germline gives CDR1 LNHDA, CDR2 SQIVND (reference sequence). The CDR3 nucleotides are TGTGCCAGTAGTACCTCTACGGACAGGGGAGTCCGACTGTTTTTT. It translates to CASSTSTDRGVRLFF.

This clone has just a few counts. DNA for the CDR3: TGTGCCAGCAGCTCTACAGGGATCGAGCAGTACTTC. Translated: CASSSTGIEQYF. The chain uses TRBV11-2 and TRBJ2-7; TRBD1 might be the D (6 bases). Germline V gene lookup returns CDR1 SGHAT and CDR2 FQNNGV. This CDR3 spans 12 amino acids. V gave up 4 bases and J gave up 6 bases, with 10 bases separating them.